This T cell receptor (beta chain) was captured in a study of blood T cell repertoires in COVID-19. Generated by immunoSEQ multiplex PCR, the TCRdb table keeps only in-frame clones and is missing some. Among about 180,000 clones, roughly 81% were seen once, and the ten largest hold about 11%. This receptor was obtained from an elderly woman with COVID-19, enrolled during active disease. Sequencing used peripheral blood.

The CDR3 DNA reads as TGTGCCAGCAGCTTAGGGGGACAGTTTATCCAAGAGACCCAGTACTTC. This codes for CASSLGGQFIQETQYF. The chain has TRBV13 and TRBJ2-5; 7 nucleotides match TRBD1. The CDR3 is made up of 16 amino acids. V shed 0 bases, J shed 1 base, and the junction held 5 bases outside the gene matches. Germline V gene data show CDR1 as PRHDT and CDR2 as FYEKMQ (reference sequence).